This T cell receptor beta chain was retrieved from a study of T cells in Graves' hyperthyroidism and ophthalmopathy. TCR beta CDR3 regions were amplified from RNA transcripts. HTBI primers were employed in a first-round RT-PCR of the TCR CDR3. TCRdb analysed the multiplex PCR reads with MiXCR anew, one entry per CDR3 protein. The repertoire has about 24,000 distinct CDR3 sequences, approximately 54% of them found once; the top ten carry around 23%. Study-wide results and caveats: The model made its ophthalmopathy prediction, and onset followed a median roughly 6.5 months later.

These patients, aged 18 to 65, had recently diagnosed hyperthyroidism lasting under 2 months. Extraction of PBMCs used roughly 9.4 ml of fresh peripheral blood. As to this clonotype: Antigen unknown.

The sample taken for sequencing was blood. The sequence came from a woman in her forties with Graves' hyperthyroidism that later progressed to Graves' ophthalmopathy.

The DNA of the CDR3 is TGCAGCCCGCTAGGGGTCGATGATGATCAGCCCCAGCATTTT. Amino acid sequence: CSPLGVDDDQPQHF. V gene TRBV20-1 combines with J gene TRBJ1-5; tentatively, D is TRBD1 (5 bases). Germline CDR1 is DFQATT and CDR2 is SNEGSKA (reference sequence). This CDR3 has 14 residues.